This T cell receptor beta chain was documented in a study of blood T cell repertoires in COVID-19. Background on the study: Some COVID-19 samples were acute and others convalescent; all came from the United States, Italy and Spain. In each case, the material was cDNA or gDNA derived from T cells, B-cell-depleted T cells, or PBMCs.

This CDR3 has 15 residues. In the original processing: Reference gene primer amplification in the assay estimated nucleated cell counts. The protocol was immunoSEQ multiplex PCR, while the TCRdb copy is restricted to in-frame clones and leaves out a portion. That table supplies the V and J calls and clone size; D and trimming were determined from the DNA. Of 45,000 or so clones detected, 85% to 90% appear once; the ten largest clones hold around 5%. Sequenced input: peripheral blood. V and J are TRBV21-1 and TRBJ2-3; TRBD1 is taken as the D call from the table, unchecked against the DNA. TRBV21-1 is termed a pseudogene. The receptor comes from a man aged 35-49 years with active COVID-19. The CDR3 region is CASGSTGGPTDTQYF. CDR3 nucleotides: TGTGCCAGCGGTTCCACAGGGGGCCCCACAGATACGCAGTATTTT.